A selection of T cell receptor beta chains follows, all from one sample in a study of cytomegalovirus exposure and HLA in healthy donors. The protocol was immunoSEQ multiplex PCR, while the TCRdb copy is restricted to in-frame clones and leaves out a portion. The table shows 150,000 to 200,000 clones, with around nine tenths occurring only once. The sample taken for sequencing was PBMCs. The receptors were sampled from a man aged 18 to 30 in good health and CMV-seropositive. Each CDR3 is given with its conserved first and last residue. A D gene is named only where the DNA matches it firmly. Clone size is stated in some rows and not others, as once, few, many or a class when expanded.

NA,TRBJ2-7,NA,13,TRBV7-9,TGTGCCAGCAGCCCCGGAGGGAACTACGAGCAGTACTTC,CASSPGGNYEQYF
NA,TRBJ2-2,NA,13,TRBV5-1,TGCGCCAGCAGACAGGGGAACACCGGGGAGCTGTTTTTT,CASRQGNTGELFF
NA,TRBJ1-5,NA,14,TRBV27,TGTGCCAGCAGTTCATCACAGGGAATTCAGCCCCAGCATTTT,CASSSSQGIQPQHF
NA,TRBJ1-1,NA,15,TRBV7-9,TGTGCCAGCAGCTTAAGTAGAGGCACGAACACTGAAGCTTTCTTT,CASSLSRGTNTEAFF
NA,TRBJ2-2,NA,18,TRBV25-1,TGTGCCAGCAGTGACGAGTTGGGGCAGGGATACGGGTCCGGGGAGCTGTTTTTT,CASSDELGQGYGSGELFF
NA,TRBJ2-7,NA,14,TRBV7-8,TGTGCCAGCAGCTTCTCAGGGTTCTCCTACGAGCAGTACTTC,CASSFSGFSYEQYF
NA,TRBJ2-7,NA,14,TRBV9,TGTGCCAGCAGCGTAGAATCTCTAACCTACGAGCAGTACTTC,CASSVESLTYEQYF
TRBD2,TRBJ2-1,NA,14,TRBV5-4,TGTGCCAGCAGCTTGGCGGGAGGGCCAGATGAGCAGTTCTTC,CASSLAGGPDEQFF
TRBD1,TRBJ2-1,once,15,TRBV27,TGTGCCAGCATTTTTAGACAGGGGGCCCAGGATGAGCAGTTCTTC,CASIFRQGAQDEQFF
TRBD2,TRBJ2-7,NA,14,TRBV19,TGTGCCAGCCGGACTAGCGGGTCCTCCTACGAGCAGTACTTC,CASRTSGSSYEQYF
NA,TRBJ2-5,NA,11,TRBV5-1,TGCGCCAGCAGGAGGGAAGAGACCCAGTACTTC,CASRREETQYF
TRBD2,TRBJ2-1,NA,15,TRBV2,TGTGCCAGCAGTGAACTTAGCGGGAGATACAATGAGCAGTTCTTC,CASSELSGRYNEQFF
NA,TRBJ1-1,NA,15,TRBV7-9,TGTGCCAGCAGCGGATACAGGGTGGGGGACACTGAAGCTTTCTTT,CASSGYRVGDTEAFF
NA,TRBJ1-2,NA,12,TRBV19,TGTGCCAGTAGCCGGGAGGACTATGGCTACACCTTC,CASSREDYGYTF
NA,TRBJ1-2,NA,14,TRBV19,TGTGCCAGTAGTAGGGACACGAGAAACTATGGCTACACCTTC,CASSRDTRNYGYTF
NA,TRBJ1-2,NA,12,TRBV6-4,TGTGCCAGCAGTGCCGGGAACTATGGCTACACCTTC,CASSAGNYGYTF
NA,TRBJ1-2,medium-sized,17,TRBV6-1,TGTGCCAGCAGTGAACGAATGGGCGGGGGGGCTGGCTATGGCTACACCTTC,CASSERMGGGAGYGYTF
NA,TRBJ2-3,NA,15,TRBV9,TGTGCCAGCAGCGTACAAGGGGTTTCCACAGATACGCAGTATTTT,CASSVQGVSTDTQYF
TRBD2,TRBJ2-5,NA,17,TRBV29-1,TGCAGCGGTAGAGGTCTAGCGGGAGGGCCCAAAAAGGAGACCCAGTACTTC,CSGRGLAGGPKKETQYF
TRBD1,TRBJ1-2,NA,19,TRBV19,TGTGCCAGTAGTATTGTCTCTGTGAGGACAGGGGTTTCAGGTTATGGCTACACCTTC,CASSIVSVRTGVSGYGYTF
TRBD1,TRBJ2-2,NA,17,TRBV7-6,TGTGCCAGCAGCCCCTGGGGACAGCTAACGAACACCGGGGAGCTGTTTTTT,CASSPWGQLTNTGELFF
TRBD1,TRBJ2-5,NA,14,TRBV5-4,TGTGCCAGCAGCGGGGACAGGGGGCTTGAGACCCAGTACTTC,CASSGDRGLETQYF
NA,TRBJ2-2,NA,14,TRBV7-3,TGTGCCAGCAGCTCTCAGGGAAACACCGGGGAGCTGTTTTTT,CASSSQGNTGELFF
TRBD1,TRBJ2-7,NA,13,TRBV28,TGTGCCAGCAGTTTCTCGACAGGGGGCGAGCAGTACTTC,CASSFSTGGEQYF
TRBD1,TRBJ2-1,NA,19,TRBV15,TGTGCCACCAGCAGGGGACAGGGGGCGGGAGGGAGCTCCTACAATGAGCAGTTCTTC,CATSRGQGAGGSSYNEQFF
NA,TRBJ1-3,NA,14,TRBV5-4,TGTGCCAGCAGTCAAACAGGGTCTGGAAACACCATATATTTT,CASSQTGSGNTIYF
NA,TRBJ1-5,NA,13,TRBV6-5,TGTGCCAGCAGTTCTACAGACAATCAGCCCCAGCATTTT,CASSSTDNQPQHF
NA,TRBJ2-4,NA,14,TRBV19,TGTGCCAGTTCGAAGTATGAGGCTGAAAACATTCAGTACTTC,CASSKYEAENIQYF
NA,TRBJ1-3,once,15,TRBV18,TGTGCCAGCTCACCCCTCGACAGCTCTGGAAACACCATATATTTT,CASSPLDSSGNTIYF
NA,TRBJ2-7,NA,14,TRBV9,TGTGCCAGCAGCGTAACAGAGACCCGTTACGAGCAGTACTTC,CASSVTETRYEQYF
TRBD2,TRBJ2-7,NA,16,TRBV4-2,TGTGCCAGCAGCCAAGCGAGGGCTAGCGGGAGCTACGAGCAGTACTTC,CASSQARASGSYEQYF
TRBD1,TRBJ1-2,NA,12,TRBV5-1,TGCGCCAGCAGCGGAGGACAGGAAGGCTACACCTTC,CASSGGQEGYTF
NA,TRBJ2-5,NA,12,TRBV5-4,TGTGCCAGCAGCTTGTTAGCCGAGACCCAGTACTTC,CASSLLAETQYF
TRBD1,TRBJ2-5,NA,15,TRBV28,TGTGCCAGCAGTTCGCCGACAGGGGTTTTACAGACCCAGTACTTC,CASSSPTGVLQTQYF
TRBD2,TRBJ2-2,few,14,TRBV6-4,TGTGCCAGCAGTGACGGGCGGGAGTCCGGGGAGCTGTTTTTT,CASSDGRESGELFF
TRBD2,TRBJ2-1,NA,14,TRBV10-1,TGCGCCAGCAGCACTAGCGGGAGGGTCGATGAGCAGTTCTTC,CASSTSGRVDEQFF
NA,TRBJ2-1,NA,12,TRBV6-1,TGTGCCAGCAGTGTGGGGCGAGGTGAGCAGTTCTTC,CASSVGRGEQFF
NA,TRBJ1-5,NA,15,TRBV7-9,TGTGCCAGCAGCTTGGGGCAGGGGAACAATCAGCCCCAGCATTTT,CASSLGQGNNQPQHF
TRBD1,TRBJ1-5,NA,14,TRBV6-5,TGTGCCAGCAGTGACGGACAGGGCAATCAGCCCCAGCATTTT,CASSDGQGNQPQHF
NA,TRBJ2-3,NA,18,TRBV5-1,TGCGCCAGCAGCTTGGCGGGCCTAGCCGTGACTAGCACAGATACGCAGTATTTT,CASSLAGLAVTSTDTQYF
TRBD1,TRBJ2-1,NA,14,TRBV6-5,TGTGCCAGCAGCCGGGACAGGGGTTTTGATGAGCAGTTCTTC,CASSRDRGFDEQFF
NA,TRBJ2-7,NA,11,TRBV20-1,TGCAGTGCACCGAGGACCTACGAGCAGTACTTC,CSAPRTYEQYF
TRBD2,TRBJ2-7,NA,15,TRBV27,TGTGCCAGCAGTTTATCTGGGGGGGGGATATACGAGCAGTACTTC,CASSLSGGGIYEQYF
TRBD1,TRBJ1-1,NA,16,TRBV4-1,TGCGCCAGCAGCCAAGGAATTGGACAGGGAGGCACTGAAGCTTTCTTT,CASSQGIGQGGTEAFF
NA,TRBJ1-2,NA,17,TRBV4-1,TGCGCCAGCAGCCAAGCTGAGAGGTTGAGAGGAAGGGGTGGCTACACCTTC,CASSQAERLRGRGGYTF
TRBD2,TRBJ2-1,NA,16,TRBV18,TGTGCCAGCTCACTGACTAGCGGGGGGACCTACAATGAGCAGTTCTTC,CASSLTSGGTYNEQFF
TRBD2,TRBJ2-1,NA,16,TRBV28,TGTGCCAGCAGTTATCCTCCGGGACTAGCATCGAATGAGCAGTTCTTC,CASSYPPGLASNEQFF
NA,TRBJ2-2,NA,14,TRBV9,TGTGCCAGCAGCGTAGGAACGGGGACCGGGGAGCTGTTTTTT,CASSVGTGTGELFF
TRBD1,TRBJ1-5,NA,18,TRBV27,TGTGCCAGCTCCGGGACAGGGAGGGGAGTTAATAGCAATCAGCCCCAGCATTTT,CASSGTGRGVNSNQPQHF
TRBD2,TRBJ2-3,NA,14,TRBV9,TGTGCCAGCAGCGGGGGACGGGGGGTAGATACGCAGTATTTT,CASSGGRGVDTQYF
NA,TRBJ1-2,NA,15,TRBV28,TGTGCCAGCACTCCTGTGAGTTCTTTTCACTATGGCTACACCTTC,CASTPVSSFHYGYTF
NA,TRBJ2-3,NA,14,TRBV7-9,TGTGCCAGCAGTAAAAGCAGGGCTACAGATACGCAGTATTTT,CASSKSRATDTQYF
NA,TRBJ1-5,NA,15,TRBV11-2,TGTGCCAGCAGTCCCGGGACAACTCGCAATCAGCCCCAGCATTTT,CASSPGTTRNQPQHF
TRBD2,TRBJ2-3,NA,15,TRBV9,TGTGCCAGCAGCTCCGGACTAGTTTCGACAGATACGCAGTATTTT,CASSSGLVSTDTQYF
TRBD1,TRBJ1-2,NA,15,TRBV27,TGTGCCAGCAGTTTTGGGGCAGGGGGAAACTATGGCTACACCTTC,CASSFGAGGNYGYTF
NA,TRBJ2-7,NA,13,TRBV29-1,TGCAGCGTTGATGGGGGGGCGAGGTACGAGCAGTACTTC,CSVDGGARYEQYF
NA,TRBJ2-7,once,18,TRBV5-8,TGTGCCAGCAGCTTGGTGGGGAGCCGGAGGATCCGCGCCTACGAGCAGTACTTC,CASSLVGSRRIRAYEQYF
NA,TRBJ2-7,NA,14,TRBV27,TGTGCCAGCAGTTTAGGGACAACCCTGGACGAGCAGTACTTC,CASSLGTTLDEQYF
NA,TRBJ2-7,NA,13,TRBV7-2,TGTGCCAGCAGCTTAGCTAGTTTGTACGAGCAGTACTTC,CASSLASLYEQYF
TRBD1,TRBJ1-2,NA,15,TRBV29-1,TGCAGCGTTGACGTAGGGGCAGGGGGCGGTGATGGCTACACCTTC,CSVDVGAGGGDGYTF